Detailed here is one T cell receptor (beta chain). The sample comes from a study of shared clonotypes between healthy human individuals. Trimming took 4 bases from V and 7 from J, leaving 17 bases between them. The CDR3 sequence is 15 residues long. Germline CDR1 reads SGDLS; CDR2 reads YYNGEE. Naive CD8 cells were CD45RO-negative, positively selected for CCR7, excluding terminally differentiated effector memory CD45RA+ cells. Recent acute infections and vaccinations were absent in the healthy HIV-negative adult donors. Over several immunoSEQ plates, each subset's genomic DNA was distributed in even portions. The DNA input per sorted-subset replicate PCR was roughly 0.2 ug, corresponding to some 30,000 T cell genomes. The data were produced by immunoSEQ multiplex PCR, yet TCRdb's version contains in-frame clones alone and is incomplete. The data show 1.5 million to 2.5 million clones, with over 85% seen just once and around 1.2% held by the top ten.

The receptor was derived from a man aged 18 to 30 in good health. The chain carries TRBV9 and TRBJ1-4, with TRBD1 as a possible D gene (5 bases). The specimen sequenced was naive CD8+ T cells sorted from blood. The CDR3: CASSTSGNGGEKLFF. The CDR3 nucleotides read TGTGCCAGCAGCACCTCAGGGAATGGAGGTGAAAAACTGTTTTTT.